The entry that follows covers one T cell receptor (beta chain) sequence. The sample is drawn from a study of blood T cell repertoires in COVID-19. Study summary: Samples representing acute and convalescent COVID-19 were sourced from the United States, Italy and Spain. Sources were T cells, B-cell-depleted T cells, or PBMCs; the material itself was cDNA or gDNA.

Germline-derived CDR1 and CDR2 are MDHEN and SYDVKM. V lost 8 bases, J lost 2 bases, and 12 bases lay in between. There are 13 residues in the CDR3. Sequenced by immunoSEQ multiplex PCR; TCRdb stores in-frame clones only, minus some. Of approximately 150,000 clones in the sample, about four fifths were seen once. The gene calls are TRBV28 and TRBJ1-2; D is unclear. The receptor was derived from a man aged 65 to 85 with active or convalescent COVID-19. The sample comprised peripheral blood. CDR3 residues: CASEPGSNYGYTF. The CDR3 DNA is TGTGCCAGCGAACCCGGGTCCAACTATGGCTACACCTTC.